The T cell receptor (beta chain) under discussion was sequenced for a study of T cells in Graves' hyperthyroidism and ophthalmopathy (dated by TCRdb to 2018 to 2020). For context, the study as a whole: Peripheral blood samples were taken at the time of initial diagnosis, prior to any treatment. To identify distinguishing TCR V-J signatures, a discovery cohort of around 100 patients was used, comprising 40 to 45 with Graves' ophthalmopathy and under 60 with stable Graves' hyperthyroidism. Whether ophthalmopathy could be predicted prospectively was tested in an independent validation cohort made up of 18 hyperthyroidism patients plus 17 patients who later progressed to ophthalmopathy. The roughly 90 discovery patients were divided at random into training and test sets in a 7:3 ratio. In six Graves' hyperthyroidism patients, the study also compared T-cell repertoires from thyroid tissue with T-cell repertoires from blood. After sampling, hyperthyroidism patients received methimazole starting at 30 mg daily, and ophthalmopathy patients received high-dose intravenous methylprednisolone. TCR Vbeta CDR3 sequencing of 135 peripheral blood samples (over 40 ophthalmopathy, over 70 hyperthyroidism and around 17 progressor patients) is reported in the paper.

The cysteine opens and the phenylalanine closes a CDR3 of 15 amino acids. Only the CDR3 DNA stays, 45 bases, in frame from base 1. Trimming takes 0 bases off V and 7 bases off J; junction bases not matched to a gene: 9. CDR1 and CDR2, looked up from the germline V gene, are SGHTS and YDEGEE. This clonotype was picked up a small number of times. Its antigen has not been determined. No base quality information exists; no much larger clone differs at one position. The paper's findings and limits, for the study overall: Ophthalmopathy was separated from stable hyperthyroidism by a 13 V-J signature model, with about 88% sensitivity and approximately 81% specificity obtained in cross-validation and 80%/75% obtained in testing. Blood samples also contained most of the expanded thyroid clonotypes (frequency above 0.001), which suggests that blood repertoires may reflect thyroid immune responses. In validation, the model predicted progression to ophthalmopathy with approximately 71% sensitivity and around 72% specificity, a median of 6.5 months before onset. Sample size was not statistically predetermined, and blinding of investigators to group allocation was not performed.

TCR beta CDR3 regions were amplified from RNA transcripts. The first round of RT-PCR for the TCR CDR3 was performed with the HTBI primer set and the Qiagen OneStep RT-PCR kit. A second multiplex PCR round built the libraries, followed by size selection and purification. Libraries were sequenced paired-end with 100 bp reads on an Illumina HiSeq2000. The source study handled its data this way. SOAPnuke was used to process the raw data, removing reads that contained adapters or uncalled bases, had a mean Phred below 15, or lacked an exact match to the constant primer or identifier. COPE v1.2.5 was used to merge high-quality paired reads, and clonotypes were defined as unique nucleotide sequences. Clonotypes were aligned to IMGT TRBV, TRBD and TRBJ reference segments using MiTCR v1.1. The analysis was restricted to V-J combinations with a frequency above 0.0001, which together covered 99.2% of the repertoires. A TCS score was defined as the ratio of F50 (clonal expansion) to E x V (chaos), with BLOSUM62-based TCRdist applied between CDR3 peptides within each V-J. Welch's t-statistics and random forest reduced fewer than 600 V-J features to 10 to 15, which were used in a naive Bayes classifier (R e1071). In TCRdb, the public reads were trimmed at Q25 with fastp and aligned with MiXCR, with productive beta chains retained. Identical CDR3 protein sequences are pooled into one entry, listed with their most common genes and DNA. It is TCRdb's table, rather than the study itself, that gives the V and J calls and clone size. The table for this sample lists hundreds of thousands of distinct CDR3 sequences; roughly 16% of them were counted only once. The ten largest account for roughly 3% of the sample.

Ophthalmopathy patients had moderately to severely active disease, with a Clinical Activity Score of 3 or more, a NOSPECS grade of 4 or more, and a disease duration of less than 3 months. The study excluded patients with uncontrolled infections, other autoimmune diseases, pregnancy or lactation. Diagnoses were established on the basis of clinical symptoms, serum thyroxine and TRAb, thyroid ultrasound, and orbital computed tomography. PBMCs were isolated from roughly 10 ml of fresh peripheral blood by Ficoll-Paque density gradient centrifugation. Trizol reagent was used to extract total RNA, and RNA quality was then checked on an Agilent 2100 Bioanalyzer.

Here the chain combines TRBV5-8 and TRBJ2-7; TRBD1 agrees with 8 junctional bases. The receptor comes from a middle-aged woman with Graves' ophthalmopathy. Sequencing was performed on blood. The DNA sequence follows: TGTGCCAGCAGCTTGGAAGGGCAGGGGGCAAAGGAGCAGTACTTC. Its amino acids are CASSLEGQGAKEQYF. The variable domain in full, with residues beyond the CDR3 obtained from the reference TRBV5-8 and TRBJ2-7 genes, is EAGVTQSPTHLIKTRGQQATLRCSPISGHTSVYWYQQALGLGLQFLLWYDEGEERNRGNFPPRFSGRQFPNYSSELNVNALELEDSALYLCASSLEGQGAKEQYFGPGTRLTVT.